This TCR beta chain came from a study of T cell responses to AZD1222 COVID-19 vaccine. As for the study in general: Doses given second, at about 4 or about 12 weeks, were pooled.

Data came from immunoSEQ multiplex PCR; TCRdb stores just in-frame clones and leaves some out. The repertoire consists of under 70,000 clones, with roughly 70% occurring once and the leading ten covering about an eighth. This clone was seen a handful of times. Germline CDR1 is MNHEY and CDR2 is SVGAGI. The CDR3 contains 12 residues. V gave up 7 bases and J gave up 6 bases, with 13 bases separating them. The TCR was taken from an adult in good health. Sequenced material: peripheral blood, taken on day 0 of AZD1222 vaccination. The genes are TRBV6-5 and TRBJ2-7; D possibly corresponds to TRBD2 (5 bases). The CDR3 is CASTGVPAEQYF. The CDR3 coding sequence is TGTGCCAGCACCGGGGTGCCGGCCGAGCAGTACTTC.